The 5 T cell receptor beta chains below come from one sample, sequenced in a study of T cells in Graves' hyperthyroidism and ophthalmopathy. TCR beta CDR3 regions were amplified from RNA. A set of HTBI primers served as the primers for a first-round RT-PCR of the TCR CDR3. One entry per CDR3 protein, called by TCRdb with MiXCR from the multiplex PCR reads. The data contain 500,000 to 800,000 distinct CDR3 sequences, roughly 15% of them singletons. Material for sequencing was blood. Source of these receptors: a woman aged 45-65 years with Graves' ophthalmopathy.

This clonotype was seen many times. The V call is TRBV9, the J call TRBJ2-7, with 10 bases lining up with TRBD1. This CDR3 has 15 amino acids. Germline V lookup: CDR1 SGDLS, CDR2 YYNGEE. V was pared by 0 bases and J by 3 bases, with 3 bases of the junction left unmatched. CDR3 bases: TGTGCCAGCAGCGTAGGGACAGGGGGAGACTACGAGCAGTACTTC. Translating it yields CASSVGTGGDYEQYF.

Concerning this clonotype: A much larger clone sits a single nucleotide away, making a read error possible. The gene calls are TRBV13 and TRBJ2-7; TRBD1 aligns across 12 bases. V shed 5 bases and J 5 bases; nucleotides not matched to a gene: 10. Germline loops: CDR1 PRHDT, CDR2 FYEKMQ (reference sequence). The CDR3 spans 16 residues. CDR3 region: CASSPTGGTGGDEQYF. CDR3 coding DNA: TGTGCCAGCAGCCCGACAGGTGGGACAGGGGGCGACGAGCAGTACTTC.

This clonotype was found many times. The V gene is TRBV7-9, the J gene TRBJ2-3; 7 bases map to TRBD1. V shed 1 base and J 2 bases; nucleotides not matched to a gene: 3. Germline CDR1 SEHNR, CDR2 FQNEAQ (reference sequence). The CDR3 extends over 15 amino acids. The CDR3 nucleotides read TGTGCCAGCAGCTTAGAAGGACAGGCCACAGATACGCAGTATTTT. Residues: CASSLEGQATDTQYF.

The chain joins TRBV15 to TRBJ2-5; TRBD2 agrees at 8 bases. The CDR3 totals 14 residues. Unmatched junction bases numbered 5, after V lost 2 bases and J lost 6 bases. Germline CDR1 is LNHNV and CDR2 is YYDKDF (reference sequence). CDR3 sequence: CATSRSSGSKTQYF. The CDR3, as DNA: TGTGCCACCAGCAGATCCAGCGGGAGTAAGACCCAGTACTTC.

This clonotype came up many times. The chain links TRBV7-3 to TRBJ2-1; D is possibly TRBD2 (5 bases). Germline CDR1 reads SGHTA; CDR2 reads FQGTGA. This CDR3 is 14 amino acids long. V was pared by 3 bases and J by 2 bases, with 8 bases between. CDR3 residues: CASSLEATYNEQFF. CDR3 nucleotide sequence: TGTGCCAGCAGCTTGGAGGCCACCTACAATGAGCAGTTCTTC. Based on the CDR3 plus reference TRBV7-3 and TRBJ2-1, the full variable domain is GAGVSQTPSNKVTEKGKYVELRCDPISGHTALYWYRQSLGQGPEFLIYFQGTGAADDSGLPNDRFFAVRPEGSVSTLKIQRTERGDSAVYLCASSLEATYNEQFFGPGTRLTVL.